This T cell receptor (beta chain) was retrieved from a study of Graves' ophthalmopathy and Graves' hyperthyroidism. With V trimmed by 5 bases and J by 7 bases, 7 bases remained unmatched. Germline V CDR1 and CDR2: DFQATT, SNEGSKA (reference sequence). This CDR3 comprises 12 residues. Using RNA transcripts, the TCR beta CDR3 regions were amplified. First-round RT-PCR used HTBI primers; second-round multiplex PCR followed. One entry per CDR3 protein results from TCRdb running MiXCR on the multiplex PCR reads. The sample comprises hundreds of thousands of distinct CDR3 sequences, under 50% of which are singletons, and 3% to 4% rests with the top ten.

The genes are TRBV20-1 and TRBJ2-7; 8 positions match TRBD1. Material: peripheral blood. This TCR was sampled from an adult man with Graves' ophthalmopathy. CDR3 amino acids: CSAHRGNTEQYF. CDR3 nucleotides: TGCAGTGCTCACAGGGGGAACACTGAGCAGTACTTC.